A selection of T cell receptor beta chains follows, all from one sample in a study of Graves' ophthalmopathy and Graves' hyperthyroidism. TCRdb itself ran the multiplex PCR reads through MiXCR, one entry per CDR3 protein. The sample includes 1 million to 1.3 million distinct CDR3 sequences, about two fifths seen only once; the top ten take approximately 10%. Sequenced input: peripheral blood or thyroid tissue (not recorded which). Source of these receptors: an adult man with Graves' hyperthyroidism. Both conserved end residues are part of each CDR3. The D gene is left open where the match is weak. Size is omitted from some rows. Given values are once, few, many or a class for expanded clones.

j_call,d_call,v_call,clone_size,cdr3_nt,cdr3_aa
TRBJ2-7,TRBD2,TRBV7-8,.,TGTGCCAGCAGCTCACCCGGGAGGAGTAGGGACGAGCAGTACTTC,CASSSPGRSRDEQYF
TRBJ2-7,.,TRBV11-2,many,TGTGCCAGCAGCTTCGCCGGGACTCCACTATACGAGCAGTACTTC,CASSFAGTPLYEQYF
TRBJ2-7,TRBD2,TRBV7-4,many,TGTGCCAGCAGGCGGACTAGCTGGCGTTTGGGCGAGCAGTACTTC,CASRRTSWRLGEQYF
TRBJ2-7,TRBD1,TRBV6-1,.,TGTGCCAGCAGTCTCGCAGGACAGGGCAATTCCTACGAGCAGTACTTC,CASSLAGQGNSYEQYF
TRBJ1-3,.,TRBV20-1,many,TGCAGTGCAATCGGACACCTCTCTGGAAACACCATATATTTT,CSAIGHLSGNTIYF
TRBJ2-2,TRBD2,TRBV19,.,TGTGCCAGTCGTAATAGCGGGAGGTCGTCCGGGGAGCTGTTTTTT,CASRNSGRSSGELFF
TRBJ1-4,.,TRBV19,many,TGTGCCAGTAACTTTGGACGGGAAAAACTGTTTTTT,CASNFGREKLFF
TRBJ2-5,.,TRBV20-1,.,TGCAGTGCTAGAGTTGAGGGGAAGACCCAGTACTTC,CSARVEGKTQYF
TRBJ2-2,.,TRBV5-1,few,TGCGCCAGCAGCTTGGTGACAGGCCCCGGGGAGCTGTTTTTT,CASSLVTGPGELFF
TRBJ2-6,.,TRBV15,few,TGTGCCACCAGCAGAGGAGAGGGGACCAACGTCCTGACTTTC,CATSRGEGTNVLTF
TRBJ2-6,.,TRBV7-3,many,TGTGCCAGCAGCTTATGGGGCGCAACTGGGGCCAACGTCCTGACTTTC,CASSLWGATGANVLTF
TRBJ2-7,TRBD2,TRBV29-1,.,TGCAGCGTCCTCGCTTTTAGCGGGAGGAACGAGCAGTACTTC,CSVLAFSGRNEQYF
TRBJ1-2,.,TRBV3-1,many,TGTGCCAGCAGCCAAGACGCCCGTGGCTACACCTTC,CASSQDARGYTF
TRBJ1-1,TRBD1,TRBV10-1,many,TGCGCCAGCAGCAGAAGACAGGGGAATGAAGCTTTCTTT,CASSRRQGNEAFF
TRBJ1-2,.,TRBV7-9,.,TGTGCCAGCAGCTGGGGGGCGTTCTTCGGCTACACCTTC,CASSWGAFFGYTF
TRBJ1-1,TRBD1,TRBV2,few,TGTGCCAGCCTGGGACAGGGGATGCGGAGAGCTTTCTTT,CASLGQGMRRAFF
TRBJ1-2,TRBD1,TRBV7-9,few,TGTGCCAGCAGCTTGGAACCAAGGACAGGGCGTACGGGCTACACCTTC,CASSLEPRTGRTGYTF
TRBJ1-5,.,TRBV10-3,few,TGTGCCAGCAGTATAAACAGGAATGGAAATCAGCCCCAGCATTTT,CASSINRNGNQPQHF
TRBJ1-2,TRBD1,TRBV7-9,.,TGTGCCAGCAGCACGAAGGACAGGACGATTGGCTACACCTTC,CASSTKDRTIGYTF
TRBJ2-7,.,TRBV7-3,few,TGTGCCAGCAGCTCCACAGGTTTAAAGGACGAGCAGTACTTC,CASSSTGLKDEQYF
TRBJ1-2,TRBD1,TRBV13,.,TGTGCCAGCAGCTTAGCGGGGACAGGGGGGAGTGGCTACACCTTC,CASSLAGTGGSGYTF
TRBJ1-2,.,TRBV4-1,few,TGCGCCAGCAGCCTCGATCTAGGGTATGGGTCCGGGAATGGCTACACCTTC,CASSLDLGYGSGNGYTF
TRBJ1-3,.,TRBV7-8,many,TGTGCCAGCAGCCAGGGAGGGGCATCTGGAAACACCATATATTTT,CASSQGGASGNTIYF
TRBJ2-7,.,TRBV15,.,TGTGCCACCAGCAGAGATGGGCAGTACTTC,CATSRDGQYF
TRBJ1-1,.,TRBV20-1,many,TGCAGTCTAGTAGTCACTGAAGCTTTCTTT,CSLVVTEAFF
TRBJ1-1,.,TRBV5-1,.,.,CASSTSTGAGAFF
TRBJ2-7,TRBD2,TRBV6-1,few,TGTGCCAGCAGTGGTCGAACTAGCGGGGGGTCGGGGTACGAGCAGTACTTC,CASSGRTSGGSGYEQYF
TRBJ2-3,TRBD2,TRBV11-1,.,TGTGCCAGCAGCGCCCCGGGACTAGCGGGAGGATTGTATACGCAGTATTTT,CASSAPGLAGGLYTQYF
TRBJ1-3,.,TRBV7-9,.,TGTGCCAGCAGATGGCCGCGGGGCAACTTTAACACCATATATTTT,CASRWPRGNFNTIYF
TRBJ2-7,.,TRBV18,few,TGTGCCAGCTCACCAATAAGTGACTCCTACGAGCAGTACTTC,CASSPISDSYEQYF
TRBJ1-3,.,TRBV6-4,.,TGTGCCAGCAGTGCTCTTCAGGACGGCCTGTACTCTGGAAACACCATATATTTT,CASSALQDGLYSGNTIYF
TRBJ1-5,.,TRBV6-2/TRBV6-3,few,TGTGCCAGCACCCACTCGCGGGCACCTAGCAATCAGCCCCAGCATTTT,CASTHSRAPSNQPQHF
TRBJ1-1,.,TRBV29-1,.,TGCAGCGTTCGACGGGGGGACATACTGAACACTGAAGCTTTCTTT,CSVRRGDILNTEAFF
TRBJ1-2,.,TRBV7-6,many,TGTGCCAGCAGCCGGGGAGGGGCCTATGGCTACACCTTC,CASSRGGAYGYTF
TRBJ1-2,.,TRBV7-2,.,TGTGCCAGCAGCTCCGCTGGGGGCCGTGACTATGGCTACACCTTC,CASSSAGGRDYGYTF
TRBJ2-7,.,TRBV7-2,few,TGTGCCAGCAGCTTAGTAGGGACTCAGGCCTACGAGCAGTACTTC,CASSLVGTQAYEQYF
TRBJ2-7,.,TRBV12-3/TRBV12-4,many,TGTGCCAGCAGTCAGGGGTGGGCGTCAGAGCAGTACTTC,CASSQGWASEQYF
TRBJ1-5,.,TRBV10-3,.,TGTGCCATCAGTGAGTCGAGGTCCGGGACCCCGGATCATCAGCCCCAGCATTTT,CAISESRSGTPDHQPQHF
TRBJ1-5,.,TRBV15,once,TGTGCCACCAGCAGAGTTCGGACGGGAGGTCAGCCCCAGCATTTT,CATSRVRTGGQPQHF
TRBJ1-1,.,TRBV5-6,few,TGTGCCAGCAGCTTGGTAGCGCGGGGAGGCACTGAAGCTTTCTTT,CASSLVARGGTEAFF
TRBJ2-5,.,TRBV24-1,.,TGTGCCACAACCCGGGTGGAAATTCAAGAGACCCAGTACTTC,CATTRVEIQETQYF
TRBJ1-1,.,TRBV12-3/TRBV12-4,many,TGTGCCAGCAGTTTTCGAACTCATGGGACTGAAGCTTTCTTT,CASSFRTHGTEAFF
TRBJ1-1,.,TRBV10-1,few,TGCGCCAGCAGTGATCCAGGGACGAGATCAGCTTTCTTT,CASSDPGTRSAFF
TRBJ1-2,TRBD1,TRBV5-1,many,TGCGCCAGCAGGGAAACAGGGGGCGGCTACACCTTC,CASRETGGGYTF
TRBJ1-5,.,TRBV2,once,TGTGCCAGCAGTGAAGGATCCCCTGGTACCCTCCAAGAGACCCAGCATTTT,CASSEGSPGTLQETQHF
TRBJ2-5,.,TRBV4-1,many,TGCGCCAGCAGCGATCTGGGACTTGAGACCCAGTACTTC,CASSDLGLETQYF
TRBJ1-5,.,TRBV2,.,TGTGCCAGCAGTTTAGACGACCCCTATAGCAATCAGCCCCAGCATTTT,CASSLDDPYSNQPQHF
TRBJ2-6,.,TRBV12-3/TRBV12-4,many,TGTGCCAGCAGCTATACTTACTCTGGGGCCAACGTCCTGACTTTC,CASSYTYSGANVLTF
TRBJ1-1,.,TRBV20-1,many,TGCAGTGCTAGTCAATCGTTCGGGGGCCGCACTGAAGCTTTCTTT,CSASQSFGGRTEAFF
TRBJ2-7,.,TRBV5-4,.,TGTGCCAGCAGCCGAGGGGGTTTCTCCTACGAGCAGTACTTC,CASSRGGFSYEQYF
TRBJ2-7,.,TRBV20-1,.,TGCAGTGCCGCCTCCGGGGCAATACCCTACGAGCAGTACTTC,CSAASGAIPYEQYF
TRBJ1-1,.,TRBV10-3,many,TGTGCCACCAGCGACAGGAACACTGAAGCTTTCTTT,CATSDRNTEAFF
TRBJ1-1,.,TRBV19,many,TGTGCCAGTAGTATAGGGGGGGCCGCATCGAACACTGAAGCTTTCTTT,CASSIGGAASNTEAFF
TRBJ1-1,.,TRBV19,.,TGTGCCAGTAGTATAGATCGGGGGGAATCGAACACTGAAGCTTTCTTT,CASSIDRGESNTEAFF
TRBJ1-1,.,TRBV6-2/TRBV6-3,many,TGTGCCAGCAGTTACGGTGGCAGGGCGAACACTGAAGCTTTCTTT,CASSYGGRANTEAFF